Listed here are 10 T cell receptor beta chains from one sample, sequenced in a study of siplizumab effects on memory and regulatory T cells. Assay used: immunoSEQ multiplex PCR; TCRdb lists only in-frame clones, some missing. The sample holds about 100,000 clones, 85% to 95% seen once. The sequenced sample was non-Treg CD4+ T cells sorted from blood. The origin of the receptors is a human donor in good health.

This clone was seen only once. The chain is built from TRBV9 and TRBJ1-1; D possibly corresponds to TRBD1 (5 bases). The germline V gene encodes CDR1 SGDLS and CDR2 YYNGEE. This CDR3 spans 18 amino acids. The germline V and J ends were trimmed by 0 bases and 1 base, with 19 bases remaining between them. The CDR3 spells CASSVEPWEAGRNTEAFF. CDR3 in DNA: TGTGCCAGCAGCGTAGAGCCTTGGGAGGCAGGGCGGAACACTGAAGCTTTCTTT.

The J gene is TRBJ2-2, the V gene TRBV5-5; a weak D match, TRBD2 (6 bases). Per the germline V gene, CDR1 is SGHKS and CDR2 is YYEKEE (reference sequence). Trimming removed 4 bases at V and 0 bases at J, with 13 bases between. This CDR3 contains 16 residues. CDR3 bases: TGTGCCAGCAGCAAACCGGGGGAATCGAACACCGGGGAGCTGTTTTTT. It codes for CASSKPGESNTGELFF.

The V gene is TRBV6-1, the J gene TRBJ2-7; 7 nucleotides align to TRBD1. The CDR3 is made up of 13 amino acids. CDR1 is MNHNS, CDR2 SASEGT, per germline. V shed 4 bases, J shed 7 bases, and the junction held 7 bases outside the gene matches. In DNA form, the CDR3 reads TGTGCCAGCAGTGCAACAGGGGTGAGGGAGCAGTACTTC. Protein sequence: CASSATGVREQYF.

This rearrangement joins TRBV14 to TRBJ1-4, with 7 bases matching TRBD1. CDR1 SGHDN and CDR2 FVKESK come from the germline V gene. Trimming removed 4 bases from V and 0 bases from J; junction bases left unmatched: 2. This CDR3 contains 15 residues. CDR3 DNA sequence: TGTGCCAGCAGCCTTGGGACAGCAACTAATGAAAAACTGTTTTTT. The encoded protein is CASSLGTATNEKLFF.

The genes are TRBV30 and TRBJ2-1; the match to TRBD2 covers 12 bases. Germline V gene sequence: CDR1 GTSNPN, CDR2 SVGIG (reference sequence). The CDR3 spans 16 residues. The V and J ends lost 1 base and 8 bases, in that order; junction bases with no gene match: 9. The CDR3 reads CAWSEKTSGSKDEQFF. Written as DNA, the CDR3 is TGTGCCTGGAGTGAGAAGACTAGCGGGAGTAAGGATGAGCAGTTCTTC.

This chain links TRBV5-4 with TRBJ2-5; D ambiguous. The V gene's germline CDR1 is SGHNT and CDR2 YYREEE (reference sequence). CDR3 length: 13 residues. Trimming pared 4 bases from V and 5 bases from J, leaving 12 bases between. CDR3 in DNA: TGTGCCAGCAGCCGAGAGTTGAGGGAGACCCAGTACTTC. Translating it yields CASSRELRETQYF.

The CDR3 nucleotides read TGCGCCAGCAGCTTAGTCCCTCGGGATCCCCGGGTTATCAACGAGCAGTACTTC. It specifies CASSLVPRDPRVINEQYF. The chain links TRBV5-1 to TRBJ2-7; maybe TRBD2 (5 bases). The germline CDR1 and CDR2 sequences are SGHRS and YFSETQ. The germline V and J ends were trimmed by 2 bases and 5 bases, with 26 bases remaining between them. The CDR3 loop spans 18 amino acids. The variable domain in full, with the rest retrieved from reference TRBV5-1 and TRBJ2-7, is KAGVTQTPRYLIKTRGQQVTLSCSPISGHRSVSWYQQTPGQGLQFLFEYFSETQRNKGNFPGRFSGRQFSNSRSEMNVSTLELGDSALYLCASSLVPRDPRVINEQYFGPGTRLTVT.

CDR3 residues: CASSEGISNQPQHF. In DNA form, the CDR3 reads TGTGCCAGCAGTGAGGGAATTAGCAATCAGCCCCAGCATTTT. The chain uses TRBV6-5 and TRBJ1-5, with D unclear. CDR3 size: 14 residues. Germline V lookup: CDR1 MNHEY, CDR2 SVGAGI. V shed 5 bases and J shed 0 bases, with 8 bases lying between them.

V is TRBV7-9 and J is TRBJ2-7; possible D gene TRBD1, 6 bases. Germline V CDR1 and CDR2: SEHNR, FQNEAQ (reference sequence). The CDR3 consists of 13 residues. Trimming removed 5 bases from V and 2 bases from J, with 10 bases in between. The DNA for the CDR3 is TGTGCCAGCAGCAAACAGGGTCCCTACGAGCAGTACTTC. Protein product: CASSKQGPYEQYF.

The chain combines TRBV2 with TRBJ2-7; 9 bases are a match to TRBD1. The CDR3 length is 13 residues. The V gene end was trimmed by 5 bases and the J gene end by 5 bases; junction bases not matched to a gene: 4. Germline CDR1 is SNHLY and CDR2 is FYNNEI. CDR3 residues: CASSWDRVDEQYF. The CDR3 nucleotides are TGTGCCAGCAGTTGGGACAGGGTGGACGAGCAGTACTTC.